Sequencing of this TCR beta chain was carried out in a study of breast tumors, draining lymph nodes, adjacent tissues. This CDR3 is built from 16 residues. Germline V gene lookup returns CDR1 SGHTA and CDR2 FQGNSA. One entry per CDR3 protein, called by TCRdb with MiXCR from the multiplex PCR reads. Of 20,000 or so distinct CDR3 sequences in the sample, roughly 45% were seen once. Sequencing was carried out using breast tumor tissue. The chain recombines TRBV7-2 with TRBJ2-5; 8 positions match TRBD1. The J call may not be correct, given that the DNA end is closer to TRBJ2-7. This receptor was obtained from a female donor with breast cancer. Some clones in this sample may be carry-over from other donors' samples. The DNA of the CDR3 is TGTGCCAGCAGCTTCCGGACCCAGGGGGCATCCTACGAGCAGTACTTC. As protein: CASSFRTQGASYEQYF.